This TCR beta chain was sequenced in a study of STAT3 mutations in large granular lymphocyte leukemia. The study, taken as a whole, reports: Differing intervals and regimens complicate linking therapy response to clone burden. In T-cell large granular lymphocyte leukemia, about half of patients showed multiple immunodominant subclonotypes.

Some clones are missing from TCRdb's copy, which holds only in-frame ones; the method was immunoSEQ multiplex PCR. Of around 33,000 clones in the sample, around 80% were seen once. This clone has only one observation. What it binds is not known. With 6 bases clipped from V and 1 base from J, the junction kept 9 bases outside the gene matches. This CDR3 region has 16 residues. Germline assignment: CDR1 LNHDA and CDR2 SQIVND (reference sequence). The receptor was isolated from a woman between 50 and 59 years old with T-cell large granular lymphocyte leukemia. Some clones in this sample may be carry-over from other donors' samples. Sequenced material: peripheral blood mononuclear cells. This rearrangement joins TRBV19 to TRBJ1-5, with TRBD1 identical over 7 bases. In nucleotides, the CDR3 is TGTGCCAGTAGCCCCAGGGGGGCGTTAAGCAATCAGCCCCAGCATTTT. Translated, it gives CASSPRGALSNQPQHF. The whole variable domain, remainder taken from reference TRBV19 and TRBJ1-5, is DGGITQSPKYLFRKEGQNVTLSCEQNLNHDAMYWYRQDPGQGLRLIYYSQIVNDFQKGDIAEGYSVSREKKESFPLTVTSAQKNPTAFYLCASSPRGALSNQPQHFGDGTRLSIL.